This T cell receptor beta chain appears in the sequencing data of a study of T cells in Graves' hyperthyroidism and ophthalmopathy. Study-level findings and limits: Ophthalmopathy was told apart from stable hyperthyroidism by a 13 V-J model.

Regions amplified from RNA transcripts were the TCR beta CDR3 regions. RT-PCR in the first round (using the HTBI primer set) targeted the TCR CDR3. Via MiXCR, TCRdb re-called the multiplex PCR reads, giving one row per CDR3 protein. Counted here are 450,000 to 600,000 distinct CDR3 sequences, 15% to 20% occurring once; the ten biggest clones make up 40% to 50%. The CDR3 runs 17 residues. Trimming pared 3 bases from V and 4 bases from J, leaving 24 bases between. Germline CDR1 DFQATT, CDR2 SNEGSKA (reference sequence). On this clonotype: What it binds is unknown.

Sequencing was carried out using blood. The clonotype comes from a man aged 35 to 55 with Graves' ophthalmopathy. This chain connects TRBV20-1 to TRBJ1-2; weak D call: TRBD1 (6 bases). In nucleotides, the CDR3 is TGCAGTGCTAGTTCCCCGACAGGTCGAGAACTGGGCTATGGCTACACCTTC. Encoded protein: CSASSPTGRELGYGYTF.